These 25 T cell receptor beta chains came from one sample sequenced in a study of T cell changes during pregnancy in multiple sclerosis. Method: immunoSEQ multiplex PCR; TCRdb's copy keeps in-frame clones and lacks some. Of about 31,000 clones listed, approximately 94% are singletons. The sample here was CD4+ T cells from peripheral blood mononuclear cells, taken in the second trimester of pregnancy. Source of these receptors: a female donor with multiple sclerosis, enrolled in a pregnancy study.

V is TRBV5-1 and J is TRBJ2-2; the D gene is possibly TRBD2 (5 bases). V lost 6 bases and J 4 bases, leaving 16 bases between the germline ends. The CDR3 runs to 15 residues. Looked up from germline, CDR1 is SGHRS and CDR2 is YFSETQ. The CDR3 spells CASMEELVATGELFF. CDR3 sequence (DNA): TGCGCCAGCATGGAGGAACTAGTCGCCACCGGGGAGCTGTTTTTT.

CDR3 nucleotide sequence: TGTGCCAGCCGGAGGACCGGGTCGGATACGCAGTATTTT. It is translated as CASRRTGSDTQYF. The chain joins TRBV18 to TRBJ2-3; possible D gene TRBD2, 5 bases. This CDR3 spans 13 amino acids. V dropped 8 bases and J dropped 6 bases, with 15 bases sitting between them. CDR1 is KGHSH, CDR2 LQKENI, per germline.

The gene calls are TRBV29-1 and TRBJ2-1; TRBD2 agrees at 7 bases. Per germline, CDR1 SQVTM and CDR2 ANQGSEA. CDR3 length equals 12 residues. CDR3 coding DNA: TGCATCTGGGGGGAGGGGTACAATGAGCAGTTCTTC. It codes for CIWGEGYNEQFF.

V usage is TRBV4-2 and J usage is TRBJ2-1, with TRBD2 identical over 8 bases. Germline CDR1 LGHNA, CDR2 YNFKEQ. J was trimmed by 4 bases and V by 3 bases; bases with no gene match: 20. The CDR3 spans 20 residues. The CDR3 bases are TGTGCCAGCAGCCAGGTCCCGCTTCGTAGCGGGAACGCTAGTTACAATGAGCAGTTCTTC. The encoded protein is CASSQVPLRSGNASYNEQFF.

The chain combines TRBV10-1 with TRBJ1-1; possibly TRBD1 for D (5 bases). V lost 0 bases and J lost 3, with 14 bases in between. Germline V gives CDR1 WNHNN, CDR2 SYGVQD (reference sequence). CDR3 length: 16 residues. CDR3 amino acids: CASSESEIWGDTEAFF. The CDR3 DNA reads TGCGCCAGCAGTGAGTCGGAAATTTGGGGGGACACTGAAGCTTTCTTT.

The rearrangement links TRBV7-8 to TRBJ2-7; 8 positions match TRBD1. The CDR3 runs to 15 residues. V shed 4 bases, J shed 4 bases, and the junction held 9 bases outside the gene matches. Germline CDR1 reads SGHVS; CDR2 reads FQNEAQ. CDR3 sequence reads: CASSSPDRAGYEQYF. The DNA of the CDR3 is TGTGCCAGCAGCTCCCCGGACAGGGCGGGGTACGAGCAGTACTTC.

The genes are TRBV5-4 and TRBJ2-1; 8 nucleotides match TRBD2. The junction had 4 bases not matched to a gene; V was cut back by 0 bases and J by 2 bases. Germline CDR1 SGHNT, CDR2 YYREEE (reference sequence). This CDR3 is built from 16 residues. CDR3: CASSLAFSGTYNEQFF. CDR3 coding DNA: TGTGCCAGCAGCTTGGCTTTTAGCGGGACCTACAATGAGCAGTTCTTC.

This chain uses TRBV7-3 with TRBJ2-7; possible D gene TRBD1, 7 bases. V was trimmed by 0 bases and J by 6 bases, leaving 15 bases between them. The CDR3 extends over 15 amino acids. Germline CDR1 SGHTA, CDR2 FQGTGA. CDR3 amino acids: CASSLTGTQGGEQYF. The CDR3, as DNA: TGTGCCAGCAGCTTAACGGGGACTCAGGGGGGCGAGCAGTACTTC. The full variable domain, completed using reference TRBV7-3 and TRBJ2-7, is GAGVSQTPSNKVTEKGKYVELRCDPISGHTALYWYRQSLGQGPEFLIYFQGTGAADDSGLPNDRFFAVRPEGSVSTLKIQRTERGDSAVYLCASSLTGTQGGEQYFGPGTRLTVT.

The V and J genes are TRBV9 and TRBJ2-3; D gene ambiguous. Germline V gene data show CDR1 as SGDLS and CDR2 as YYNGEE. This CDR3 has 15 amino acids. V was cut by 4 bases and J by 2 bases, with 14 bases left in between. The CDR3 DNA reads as TGTGCCAGCAGCCCTCTTACAGTACACACAGATACGCAGTATTTT. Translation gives CASSPLTVHTDTQYF. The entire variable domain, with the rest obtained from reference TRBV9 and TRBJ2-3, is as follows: DSGVTQTPKHLITATGQRVTLRCSPRSGDLSVYWYQQSLDQGLQFLIQYYNGEERAKGNILERFSAQQFPDLHSELNLSSLELGDSALYFCASSPLTVHTDTQYFGPGTRLTVL.

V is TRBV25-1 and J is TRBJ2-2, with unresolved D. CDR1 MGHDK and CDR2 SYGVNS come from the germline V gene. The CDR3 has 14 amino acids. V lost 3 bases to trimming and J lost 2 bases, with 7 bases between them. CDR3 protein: CASSDLANTGELFF. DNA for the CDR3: TGTGCCAGCAGTGATCTGGCCAACACCGGGGAGCTGTTTTTT.

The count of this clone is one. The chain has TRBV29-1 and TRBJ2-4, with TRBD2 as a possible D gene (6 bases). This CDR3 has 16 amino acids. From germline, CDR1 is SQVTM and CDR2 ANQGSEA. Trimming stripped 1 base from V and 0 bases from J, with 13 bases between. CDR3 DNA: TGCAGCGTTGAAGGTGGCGGGGAGGAAGCCAAAAACATTCAGTACTTC. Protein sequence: CSVEGGGEEAKNIQYF.

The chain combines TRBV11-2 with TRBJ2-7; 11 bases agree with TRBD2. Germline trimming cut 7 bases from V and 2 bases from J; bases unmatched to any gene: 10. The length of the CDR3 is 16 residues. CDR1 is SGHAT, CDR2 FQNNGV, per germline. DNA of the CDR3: TGTGCCAGCAACCCAGTTGGGACTAGCGGAGCCTACGAGCAGTACTTC. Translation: CASNPVGTSGAYEQYF.

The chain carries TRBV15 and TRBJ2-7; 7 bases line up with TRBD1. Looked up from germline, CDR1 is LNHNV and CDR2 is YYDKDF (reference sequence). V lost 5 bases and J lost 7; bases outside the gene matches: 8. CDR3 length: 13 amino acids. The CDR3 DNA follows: TGTGCCACCAGCCGACAGGGACGAGGGGAGCAGTACTTC. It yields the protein CATSRQGRGEQYF. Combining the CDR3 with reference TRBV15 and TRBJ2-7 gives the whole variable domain DAMVIQNPRYQVTQFGKPVTLSCSQTLNHNVMYWYQQKSSQAPKLLFHYYDKDFNNEADTPDNFQSRRPNTSFCFLDIRSPGLGDTAMYLCATSRQGRGEQYFGPGTRLTVT.

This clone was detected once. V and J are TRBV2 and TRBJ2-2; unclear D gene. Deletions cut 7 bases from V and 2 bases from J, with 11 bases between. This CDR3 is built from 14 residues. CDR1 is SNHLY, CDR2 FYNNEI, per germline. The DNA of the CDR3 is TGTGCCAGCAACCGCGGAATTAACACCGGGGAGCTGTTTTTT. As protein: CASNRGINTGELFF.

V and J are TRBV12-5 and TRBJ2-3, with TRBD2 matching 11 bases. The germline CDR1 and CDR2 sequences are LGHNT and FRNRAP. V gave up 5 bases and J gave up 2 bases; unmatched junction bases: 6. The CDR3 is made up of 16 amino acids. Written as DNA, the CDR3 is TGTGCTAGTGGTCCCGGGACTAGCGGTTTCACAGATACGCAGTATTTT. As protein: CASGPGTSGFTDTQYF.

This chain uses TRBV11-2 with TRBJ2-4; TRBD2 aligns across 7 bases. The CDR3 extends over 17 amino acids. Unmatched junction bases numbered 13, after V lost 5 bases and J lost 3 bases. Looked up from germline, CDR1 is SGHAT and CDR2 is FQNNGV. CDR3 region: CASSQGGLQEVKNIQYF. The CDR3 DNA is TGTGCCAGCAGCCAGGGAGGGCTGCAAGAAGTCAAAAACATTCAGTACTTC.

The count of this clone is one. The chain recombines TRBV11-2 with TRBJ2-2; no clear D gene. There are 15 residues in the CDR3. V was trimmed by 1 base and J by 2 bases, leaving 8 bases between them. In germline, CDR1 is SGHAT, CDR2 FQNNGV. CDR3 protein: CASSLADFNTGELFF. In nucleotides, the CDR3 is TGTGCCAGCAGCTTAGCTGACTTTAACACCGGGGAGCTGTTTTTT.

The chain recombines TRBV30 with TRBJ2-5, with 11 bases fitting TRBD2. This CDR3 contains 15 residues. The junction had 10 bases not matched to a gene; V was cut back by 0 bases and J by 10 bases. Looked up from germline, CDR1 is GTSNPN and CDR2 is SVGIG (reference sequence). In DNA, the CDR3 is TGTGCCTGGAGTGTAAGACTAGCGGGAATTAAGGGCCAGTACTTC. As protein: CAWSVRLAGIKGQYF.

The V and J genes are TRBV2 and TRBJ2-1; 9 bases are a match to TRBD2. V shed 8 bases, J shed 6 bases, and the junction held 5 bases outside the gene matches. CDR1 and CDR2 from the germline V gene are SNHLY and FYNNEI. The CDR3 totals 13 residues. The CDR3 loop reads CASGKAGGNEQFF. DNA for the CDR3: TGTGCCAGCGGTAAAGCGGGAGGCAATGAGCAGTTCTTC.

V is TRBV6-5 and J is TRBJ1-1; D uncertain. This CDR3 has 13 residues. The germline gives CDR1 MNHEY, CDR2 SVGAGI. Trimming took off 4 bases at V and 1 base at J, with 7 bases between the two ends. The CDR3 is CASSLGPNTEAFF. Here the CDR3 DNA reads TGTGCCAGCAGTTTGGGCCCGAACACTGAAGCTTTCTTT.

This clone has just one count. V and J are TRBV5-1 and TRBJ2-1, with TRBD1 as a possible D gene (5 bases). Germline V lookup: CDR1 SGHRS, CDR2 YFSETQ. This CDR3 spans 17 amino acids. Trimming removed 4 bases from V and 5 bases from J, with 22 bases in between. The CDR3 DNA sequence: TGCGCCAGCAGCCCCCGCTCCGCAGGGCGGTCCAACAATGAGCAGTTCTTC. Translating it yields CASSPRSAGRSNNEQFF.

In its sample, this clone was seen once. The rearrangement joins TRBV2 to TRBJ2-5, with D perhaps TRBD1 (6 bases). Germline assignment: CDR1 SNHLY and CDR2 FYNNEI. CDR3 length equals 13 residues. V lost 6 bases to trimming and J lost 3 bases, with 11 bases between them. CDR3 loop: CASRAPGEETQYF. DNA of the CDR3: TGTGCCAGCAGGGCCCCAGGGGAAGAGACCCAGTACTTC. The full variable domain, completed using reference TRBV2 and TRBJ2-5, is EPEVTQTPSHQVTQMGQEVILRCVPISNHLYFYWYRQILGQKVEFLVSFYNNEISEKSEIFDDQFSVERPDGSNFTLKIRSTKLEDSAMYFCASRAPGEETQYFGPGTRLLVL.

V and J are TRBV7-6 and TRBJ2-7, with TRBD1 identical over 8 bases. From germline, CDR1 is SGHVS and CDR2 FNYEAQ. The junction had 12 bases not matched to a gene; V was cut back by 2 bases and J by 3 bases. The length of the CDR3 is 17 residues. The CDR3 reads CASSLFPQRQGRYEQYF. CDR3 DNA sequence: TGTGCCAGCAGCTTATTCCCACAGAGACAGGGGCGCTACGAGCAGTACTTC.

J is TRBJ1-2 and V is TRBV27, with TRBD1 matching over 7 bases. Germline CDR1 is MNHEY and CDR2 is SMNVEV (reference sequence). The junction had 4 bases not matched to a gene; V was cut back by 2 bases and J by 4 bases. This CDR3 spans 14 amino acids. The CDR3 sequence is CASSLMGQLYGYTF. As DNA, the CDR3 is TGTGCCAGCAGTTTAATGGGACAGCTCTATGGCTACACCTTC.

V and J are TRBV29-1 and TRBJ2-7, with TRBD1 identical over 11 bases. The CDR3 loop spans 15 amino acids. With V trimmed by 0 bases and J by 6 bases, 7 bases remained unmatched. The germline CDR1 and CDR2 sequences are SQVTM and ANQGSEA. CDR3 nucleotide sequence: TGCAGCGTTGAAGATCCAAGGACAGGGGGCGGCGAGCAGTACTTC. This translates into CSVEDPRTGGGEQYF.